This TCR beta chain derives from a study of blood T cell repertoires in COVID-19. At the level of the study: The analysed material was cDNA or gDNA that came from T cells, B-cell-depleted T cells, or PBMCs.

V lost 6 bases and J lost 3, with 9 bases in between. The CDR3 is made up of 14 amino acids. The germline V gene has CDR1 MNHEY and CDR2 SVGAGI. This table comes from immunoSEQ multiplex PCR, and its TCRdb copy is limited to in-frame clones, with some not included. The sample lists some 200,000 clones, 70% to 90% occurring once. The sequencing sample was made of peripheral blood. The clonotype originates from a man in his sixties with active or convalescent COVID-19. V gene TRBV6-5 combines with J gene TRBJ1-6; a weak D match, TRBD1 (6 bases). Here the CDR3 reads CASRGGSYNSPLHF. The CDR3 nucleotides are TGTGCCAGCAGAGGGGGTAGCTATAATTCACCCCTCCACTTT.